This T cell receptor (beta chain) was profiled in a study of T-cell reconstitution after alpha-beta-depleted transplantation in children (dated by TCRdb to the mid-2010s). For the wider study: Using TCR repertoire profiling, the study followed T-cell immune reconstitution in a quantitative way in children after TCRalphabeta/CD19-depleted allogeneic hematopoietic cell transplantation. What the research found in general, with its limitations: The high TCRbeta diversity at day 60 in some patients was ascribed to recipient T cells and intrathymic progenitors that had survived conditioning. About two months after transplant, the apparently early recovery of alphabetaT-cell counts reportedly depended on just several hundred clones that had expanded rapidly and came from non-depleted graft cells. Over the following months the frequencies of hyperexpanded clones went down, and after one year T-cell counts and TCRbeta diversity were mostly credited to newly produced T cells.

About this clonotype itself: It has no known antigen specificity. No base quality information exists; no much larger clone differs at one position.

The treatment or condition label corresponds to: allogeneic hematopoietic cell transplantation with graft depleted of TCRalphabeta T cells and CD19 B cells. The transplant recipients were children given TCRalphabeta/CD19-depleted allogeneic hematopoietic cell grafts. Library preparation employed PCR. For sequencing, an Illumina HiSeq 2500 was employed. Molecular barcoding was employed in the preparation of TCR libraries, with unique molecular identifiers being used to normalize TCRbeta repertoire quantification. TCRdb took the public reads, trimmed them with fastp at Q25, ran MiXCR for clone calling and kept in-frame beta chains. A single entry per CDR3 protein holds the most common genes and DNA from its merged rows. For this sample there are approximately 500,000 distinct CDR3 sequences; 25% to 30% appear just once. The ten largest clonotypes hold under 45% of the sample. Reading from cysteine to phenylalanine, the CDR3 counts 15 amino acids. Only CDR3 DNA is held: 45 bases, read in frame from base 1. Relative to germline, V is 6 bases shorter and J is 3 bases shorter, with 15 bases between their ends.

The material sequenced was PBMCs, taken before TCRalphabeta/CD19-depleted stem cell transplant. The rearranged chain carries TRBV12-3 or TRBV12-4 and TRBJ2-1; a confident D gene designation cannot be given. The clonotype was recovered from a boy under two years old with Wiskott-Aldrich syndrome, due to receive a stem cell transplant. The CDR3 loop reads CASSFPPSIYNEQFF. The sequenced DNA is TGTGCCAGCAGCTTCCCCCCATCAATCTACAATGAGCAGTTCTTC.